These T cell receptor beta chains were read from a single sample in a study of blood T cell repertoires in COVID-19. Only in-frame clones appear in the TCRdb table, and some are missing; sequencing was by immunoSEQ multiplex PCR. Here the sample spans 100,000 to 120,000 clones, approximately 90% being singletons. Material: peripheral blood. The receptors here all came from a woman aged 45-65 years with acute or convalescent COVID-19. The CDR3 runs from the conserved cysteine through the conserved F or W. The D gene is left open where the match is weak. A clone size is listed for some rows: how often the clone was seen (once, few, many), or a class if it is expanded.

V: TRBV27
J: TRBJ2-3
D: TRBD2
size: .
CDR3: CASSARTSGRKTDTQYF
DNA: TGTGCCAGCAGTGCACGGACTAGCGGGAGGAAGACAGATACGCAGTATTTT

V: TRBV19
J: TRBJ2-1
D: TRBD1
size: .
CDR3: CASSIRDRRNEQFF
DNA: TGTGCCAGTAGTATTCGGGACAGGAGAAATGAGCAGTTCTTC

V: TRBV11-2
J: TRBJ2-7
D: TRBD1
size: .
CDR3: CASSLFGTGVYEQYF
DNA: TGTGCCAGCAGCTTGTTCGGGACAGGGGTCTACGAGCAGTACTTC

V: TRBV27
J: TRBJ1-1
D: .
size: .
CDR3: CASSMYQGNTEAFF
DNA: TGTGCCAGCAGTATGTACCAGGGGAACACTGAAGCTTTCTTT

V: TRBV5-1
J: TRBJ1-6
D: TRBD1
size: few
CDR3: CASRRQGDGSPLHF
DNA: TGCGCCAGCAGACGACAGGGGGACGGTTCACCCCTCCACTTT

V: TRBV10-3
J: TRBJ1-5
D: TRBD1
size: few
CDR3: CAISTGQGDQPQHF
DNA: TGTGCCATCAGCACTGGACAGGGAGATCAGCCCCAGCATTTT

V: TRBV5-1
J: TRBJ2-1
D: TRBD2
size: .
CDR3: CASSLGGFAGVPREQFF
DNA: TGCGCCAGCAGCCTGGGGGGTTTTGCGGGAGTTCCTCGGGAGCAGTTCTTC

V: TRBV3-1/TRBV3-2
J: TRBJ2-1
D: .
size: few
CDR3: CASSQVGRRYNEQFF
DNA: TGTGCCAGCAGCCAAGTTGGCCGCCGCTACAATGAGCAGTTCTTC

V: TRBV6-5
J: TRBJ1-5
D: .
size: .
CDR3: CASRGNSNQPQHF
DNA: TGTGCCAGCCGGGGGAATAGCAATCAGCCCCAGCATTTT

V: TRBV5-5
J: TRBJ2-3
D: .
size: .
CDR3: CASSPLARSTDTQYF
DNA: TGTGCCAGCAGCCCTCTAGCGCGATCGACAGATACGCAGTATTTT

V: TRBV3-1/TRBV3-2
J: TRBJ2-5
D: .
size: once
CDR3: CASSLRGEKETQYF
DNA: TGTGCCAGCAGCCTCCGCGGAGAGAAAGAGACCCAGTACTTC

V: TRBV18
J: TRBJ2-7
D: .
size: .
CDR3: CASSPLRLGSSYEQYF
DNA: TGTGCCAGCTCACCCTTGAGACTGGGGAGCTCCTACGAGCAGTACTTC

V: TRBV5-8
J: TRBJ2-3
D: .
size: once
CDR3: CASSPGTGIRTDTQYF
DNA: TGTGCCAGCAGCCCAGGAACAGGGATTCGCACAGATACGCAGTATTTT

V: TRBV28
J: TRBJ2-7
D: TRBD1
size: .
CDR3: CASSLSSQGQGESYEQYF
DNA: TGTGCCAGCAGCTTAAGCTCACAAGGACAGGGGGAATCCTACGAGCAGTACTTC

V: TRBV2
J: TRBJ2-3
D: .
size: .
CDR3: CASSEALSGGADTQYF
DNA: TGTGCCAGCAGTGAAGCGCTGTCGGGGGGCGCAGATACGCAGTATTTT

V: TRBV28
J: TRBJ2-1
D: TRBD2
size: .
CDR3: CASSLPGLAFNEQFF
DNA: TGTGCCAGCAGTCTACCGGGACTAGCCTTCAATGAGCAGTTCTTC

V: TRBV29-1
J: TRBJ1-2
D: .
size: .
CDR3: CSVGTSLGYGYTF
DNA: TGCAGCGTCGGGACAAGCCTCGGGTATGGCTACACCTTC

V: TRBV15
J: TRBJ2-7
D: .
size: once
CDR3: CATSRDLGSRYF
DNA: TGTGCCACCAGCAGAGATCTCGGGTCACGGTACTTC

V: TRBV5-5
J: TRBJ1-2
D: TRBD1
size: .
CDR3: CASSRTGRLNDYGYTF
DNA: TGTGCCAGCAGCAGGACAGGGCGCCTTAACGACTATGGCTACACCTTC

V: TRBV24-1
J: TRBJ1-1
D: .
size: .
CDR3: CATKDSLNTEAFF
DNA: TGTGCCACCAAGGACAGTCTGAACACTGAAGCTTTCTTT

V: TRBV27
J: TRBJ2-1
D: .
size: .
CDR3: CASTTNRDKNNEQFF
DNA: TGTGCCAGCACAACGAACCGGGACAAAAACAATGAGCAGTTCTTC

V: TRBV2
J: TRBJ2-3
D: .
size: .
CDR3: CASSRLSGAGPDTQYF
DNA: TGTGCCAGCAGCCGCCTTAGCGGAGCCGGCCCAGATACGCAGTATTTT

V: TRBV6-6
J: TRBJ2-5
D: TRBD2
size: .
CDR3: CASTGVAGQTQYF
DNA: TGTGCCAGCACAGGGGTAGCGGGGCAGACCCAGTACTTC

V: TRBV27
J: TRBJ2-5
D: .
size: .
CDR3: CASSLKGGEYQETQYF
DNA: TGTGCCAGCAGTTTAAAGGGCGGGGAGTACCAAGAGACCCAGTACTTC

V: TRBV4-2
J: TRBJ2-2
D: TRBD2
size: .
CDR3: CASSQASSGGTGELFF
DNA: TGTGCCAGCAGCCAAGCGTCTAGCGGGGGAACCGGGGAGCTGTTTTTT

V: TRBV3-1/TRBV3-2
J: TRBJ2-1
D: TRBD1
size: .
CDR3: CASSFRQGADEQFF
DNA: TGTGCCAGCAGCTTTCGACAGGGGGCTGATGAGCAGTTCTTC

V: TRBV21-1
J: TRBJ2-1
D: .
size: .
CDR3: CASSKEKGQVHSYNEQFF
DNA: TGTGCCAGCAGCAAAGAAAAAGGACAGGTCCACTCCTACAATGAGCAGTTCTTC

V: TRBV30
J: TRBJ2-7
D: .
size: .
CDR3: CAWSSQQGTEQYF
DNA: TGTGCCTGGAGTTCCCAGCAGGGTACCGAGCAGTACTTC

V: TRBV11-3
J: TRBJ2-1
D: TRBD2
size: once
CDR3: CASSPGLAGPYNEQFF
DNA: TGTGCCAGCAGCCCAGGACTAGCGGGACCCTACAATGAGCAGTTCTTC

V: TRBV6-5
J: TRBJ2-7
D: TRBD1
size: .
CDR3: CASSYLGQYYEQYF
DNA: TGTGCCAGCAGTTACCTGGGACAGTACTACGAGCAGTACTTC

V: TRBV11-2
J: TRBJ2-7
D: TRBD1
size: .
CDR3: CASSGHRGKGPYEQYF
DNA: TGTGCCAGCAGCGGCCACAGGGGGAAGGGCCCCTACGAGCAGTACTTC

V: TRBV2
J: TRBJ2-5
D: TRBD1
size: .
CDR3: CASSEAETGGETQYF
DNA: TGTGCCAGCAGTGAAGCGGAGACAGGGGGGGAGACCCAGTACTTC

V: TRBV30
J: TRBJ1-1
D: TRBD1
size: .
CDR3: CAWTGGKGTEAFF
DNA: TGTGCCTGGACAGGGGGCAAAGGGACTGAAGCTTTCTTT

V: TRBV30
J: TRBJ2-1
D: .
size: .
CDR3: CAWSPGPIRYNEQFF
DNA: TGTGCCTGGAGCCCAGGGCCGATTCGCTACAATGAGCAGTTCTTC

V: TRBV9
J: TRBJ1-2
D: .
size: .
CDR3: CASSVAFGSGYTF
DNA: TGTGCCAGCAGCGTAGCTTTCGGGAGTGGCTACACCTTC

V: TRBV19
J: TRBJ2-3
D: .
size: .
CDR3: CASSTPSGSTDTQYF
DNA: TGTGCCAGTAGTACCCCCAGCGGGAGCACAGATACGCAGTATTTT

V: TRBV30
J: TRBJ1-3
D: .
size: .
CDR3: CAWSQPGNTIYF
DNA: TGTGCCTGGTCCCAACCAGGGAACACCATATATTTT

V: TRBV28
J: TRBJ2-3
D: TRBD1
size: .
CDR3: CASSTRQGAITDTQYF
DNA: TGTGCCAGCAGTACACGACAGGGTGCTATCACAGATACGCAGTATTTT

V: TRBV19
J: TRBJ1-2
D: TRBD1
size: .
CDR3: CASSPPTGENYGYTF
DNA: TGTGCCAGTAGCCCCCCCACAGGGGAAAACTATGGCTACACCTTC